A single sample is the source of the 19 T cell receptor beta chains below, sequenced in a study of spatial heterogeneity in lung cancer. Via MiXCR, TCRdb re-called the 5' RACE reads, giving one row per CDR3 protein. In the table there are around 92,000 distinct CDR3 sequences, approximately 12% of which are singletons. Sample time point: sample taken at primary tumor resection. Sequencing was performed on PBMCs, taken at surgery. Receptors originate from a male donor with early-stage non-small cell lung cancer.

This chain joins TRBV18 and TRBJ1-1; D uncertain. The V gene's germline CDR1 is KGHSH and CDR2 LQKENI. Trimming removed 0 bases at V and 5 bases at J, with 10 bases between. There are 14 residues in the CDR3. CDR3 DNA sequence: TGTGCCAGCTCACCACCTCAGGCGGGGACTGAAGCTTTCTTT. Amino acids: CASSPPQAGTEAFF.

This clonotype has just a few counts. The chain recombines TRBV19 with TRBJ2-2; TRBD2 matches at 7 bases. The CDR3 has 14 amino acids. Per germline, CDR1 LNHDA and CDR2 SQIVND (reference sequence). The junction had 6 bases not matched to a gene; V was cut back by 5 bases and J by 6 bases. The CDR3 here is CASSGSAGAGELFF. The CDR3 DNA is TGTGCCAGTAGTGGGTCGGCGGGAGCCGGGGAGCTGTTTTTT.

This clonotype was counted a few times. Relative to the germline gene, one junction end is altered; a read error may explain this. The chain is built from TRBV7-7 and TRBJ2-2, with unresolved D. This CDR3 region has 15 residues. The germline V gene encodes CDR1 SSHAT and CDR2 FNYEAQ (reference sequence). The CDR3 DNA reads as TGTGCTAGCAGCTTTTCGGGCCCCTCTTCCGGGGAGCTGTTTTTT. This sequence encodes CASSFSGPSSGELFF.

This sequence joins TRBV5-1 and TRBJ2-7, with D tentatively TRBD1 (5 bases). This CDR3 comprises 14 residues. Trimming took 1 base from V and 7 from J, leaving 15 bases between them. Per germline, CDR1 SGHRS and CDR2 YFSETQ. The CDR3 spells CASSLKGHPDEQYF. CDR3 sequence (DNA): TGCGCCAGCAGCTTGAAGGGGCATCCGGATGAGCAGTACTTC.

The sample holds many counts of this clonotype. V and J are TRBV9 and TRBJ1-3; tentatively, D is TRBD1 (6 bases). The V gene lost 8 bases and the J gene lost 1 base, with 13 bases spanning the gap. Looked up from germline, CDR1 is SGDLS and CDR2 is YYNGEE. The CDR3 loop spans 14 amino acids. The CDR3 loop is CASNRALSGNTIYF. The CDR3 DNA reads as TGTGCCAGTAACAGGGCGCTGTCTGGAAACACCATATATTTT.

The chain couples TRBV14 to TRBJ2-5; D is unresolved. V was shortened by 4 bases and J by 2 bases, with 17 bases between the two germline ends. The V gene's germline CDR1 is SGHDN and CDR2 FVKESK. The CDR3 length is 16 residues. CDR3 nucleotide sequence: TGTGCCAGCAGCCTCAGGATTGAGCAGGTTCAAGAGACCCAGTACTTC. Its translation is CASSLRIEQVQETQYF. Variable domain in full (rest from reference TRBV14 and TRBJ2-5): EAGVTQFPSHSVIEKGQTVTLRCDPISGHDNLYWYRRVMGKEIKFLLHFVKESKQDESGMPNNRFLAERTGGTYSTLKVQPAELEDSGVYFCASSLRIEQVQETQYFGPGTRLLVL.

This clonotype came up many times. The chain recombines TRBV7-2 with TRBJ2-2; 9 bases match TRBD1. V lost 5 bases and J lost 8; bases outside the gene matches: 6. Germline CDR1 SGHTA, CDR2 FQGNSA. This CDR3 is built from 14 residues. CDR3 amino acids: CASSAGQGWGELFF. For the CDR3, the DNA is TGTGCCAGCAGCGCGGGACAGGGTTGGGGGGAGCTGTTTTTT.

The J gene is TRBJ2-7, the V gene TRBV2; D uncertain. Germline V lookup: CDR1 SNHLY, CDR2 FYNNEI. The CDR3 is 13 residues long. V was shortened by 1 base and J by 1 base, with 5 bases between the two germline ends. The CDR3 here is CASSEDTSYEQYF. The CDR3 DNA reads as TGTGCCAGCAGTGAAGACACTTCCTACGAGCAGTACTTC.

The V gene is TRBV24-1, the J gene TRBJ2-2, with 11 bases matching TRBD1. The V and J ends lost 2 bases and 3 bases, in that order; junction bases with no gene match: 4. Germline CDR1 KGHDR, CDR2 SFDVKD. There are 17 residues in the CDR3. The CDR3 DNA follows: TGTGCCACCAGTGATTGGGGGGGACAGGGGGACACCGGGGAGCTGTTTTTT. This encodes CATSDWGGQGDTGELFF.

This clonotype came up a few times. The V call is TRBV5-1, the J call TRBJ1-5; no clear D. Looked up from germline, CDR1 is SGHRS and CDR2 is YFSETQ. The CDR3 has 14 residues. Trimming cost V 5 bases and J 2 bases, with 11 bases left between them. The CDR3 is CASRRSRGNQPQHF. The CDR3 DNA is TGCGCCAGCAGAAGAAGCCGTGGCAATCAGCCCCAGCATTTT. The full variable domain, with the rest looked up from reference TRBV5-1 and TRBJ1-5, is KAGVTQTPRYLIKTRGQQVTLSCSPISGHRSVSWYQQTPGQGLQFLFEYFSETQRNKGNFPGRFSGRQFSNSRSEMNVSTLELGDSALYLCASRRSRGNQPQHFGDGTRLSIL.

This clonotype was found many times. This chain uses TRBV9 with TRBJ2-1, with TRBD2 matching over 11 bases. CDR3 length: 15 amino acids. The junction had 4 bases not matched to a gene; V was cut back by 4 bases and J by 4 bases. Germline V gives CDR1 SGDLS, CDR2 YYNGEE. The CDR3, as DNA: TGTGCCAGCAGCCCCGGGACTAGCGGATACAATGAGCAGTTCTTC. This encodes CASSPGTSGYNEQFF.

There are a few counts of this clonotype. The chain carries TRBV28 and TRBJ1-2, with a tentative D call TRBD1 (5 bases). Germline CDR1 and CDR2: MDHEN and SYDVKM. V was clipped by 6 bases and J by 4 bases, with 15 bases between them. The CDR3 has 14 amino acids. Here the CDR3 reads CASSPRQTFYGYTF. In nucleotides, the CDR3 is TGTGCCAGCAGCCCAAGACAGACCTTCTATGGCTACACCTTC.

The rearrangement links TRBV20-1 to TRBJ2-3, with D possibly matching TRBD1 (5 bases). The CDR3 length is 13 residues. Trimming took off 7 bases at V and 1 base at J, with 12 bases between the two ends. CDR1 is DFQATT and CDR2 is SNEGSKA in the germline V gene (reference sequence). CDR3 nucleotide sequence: TGCAGTGTCATTCAAGGGGGCACAGATACGCAGTATTTT. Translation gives CSVIQGGTDTQYF.

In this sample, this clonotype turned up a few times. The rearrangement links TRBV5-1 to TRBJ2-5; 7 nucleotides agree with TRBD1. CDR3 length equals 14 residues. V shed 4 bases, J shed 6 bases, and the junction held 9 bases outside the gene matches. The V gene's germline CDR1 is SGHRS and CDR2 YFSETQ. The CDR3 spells CASSKTGESKTQYF. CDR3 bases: TGCGCCAGCAGCAAAACAGGGGAATCCAAGACCCAGTACTTC.

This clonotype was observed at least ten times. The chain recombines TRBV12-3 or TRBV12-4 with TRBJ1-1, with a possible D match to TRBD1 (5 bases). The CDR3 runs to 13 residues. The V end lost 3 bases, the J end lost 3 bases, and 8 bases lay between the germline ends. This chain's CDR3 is CASSLGGDTEAFF. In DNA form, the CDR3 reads TGTGCCAGCAGTTTGGGGGGGGACACTGAAGCTTTCTTT.

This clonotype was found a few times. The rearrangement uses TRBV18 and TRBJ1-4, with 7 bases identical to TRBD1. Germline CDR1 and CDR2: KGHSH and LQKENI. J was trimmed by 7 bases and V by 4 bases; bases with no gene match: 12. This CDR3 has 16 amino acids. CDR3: CASSRTTGDQTEKLFF. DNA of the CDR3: TGTGCCAGCTCACGTACTACAGGGGATCAGACTGAAAAACTGTTTTTT.

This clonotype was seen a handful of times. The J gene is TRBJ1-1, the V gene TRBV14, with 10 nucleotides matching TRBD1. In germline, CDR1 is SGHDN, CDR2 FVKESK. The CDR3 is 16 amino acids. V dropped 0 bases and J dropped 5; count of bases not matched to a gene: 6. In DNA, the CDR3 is TGTGCCAGCAGCCAAGATATATCGGACAGGGGGACTGAAGCTTTCTTT. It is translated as CASSQDISDRGTEAFF.

CDR3 protein: CASSLFSFLDNSPLHF. DNA of the CDR3: TGTGCCAGCAGTTTATTTAGCTTCTTGGATAATTCACCCCTCCACTTT. The chain carries TRBV27 and TRBJ1-6; D not resolved. CDR3 length equals 16 residues. Per germline, CDR1 MNHEY and CDR2 SMNVEV (reference sequence). Trimming shortened V by 1 base and J by 5 bases, and 12 bases separated the two germline ends.

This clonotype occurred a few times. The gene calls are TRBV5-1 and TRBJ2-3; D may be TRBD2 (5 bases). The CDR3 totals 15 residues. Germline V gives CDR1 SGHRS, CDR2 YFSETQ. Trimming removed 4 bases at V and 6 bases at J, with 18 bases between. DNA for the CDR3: TGCGCCAGCAGCCCAGCGAGCGGACCCTCCGATACGCAGTATTTT. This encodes CASSPASGPSDTQYF.